The rows below give T cell receptor beta chains drawn from one sample of a study of blood T cells in healthy people across ages. TCRdb passed the 5' RACE reads through MiXCR, listing each CDR3 protein once. The table records hundreds of thousands of distinct CDR3 sequences, around 43% of them present only once. Sequencing was carried out using blood. These TCRs come from a man aged 80 or over in good health. The CDR3 runs from the conserved cysteine through the conserved F or W. D genes are given only for firm matches. Size tells how often a clone was seen (once, few, many) or the class of an expanded clone, and some rows leave it out.

d_gene	v_gene	abundance	j_gene	CDR3nt	CDR3aa
TRBD1	TRBV6-5	few	TRBJ2-7	TGTGCCAGCAGCCGCTGGGACAGACACTCCTACGAGCAGTACTTC	CASSRWDRHSYEQYF
.	TRBV7-2	few	TRBJ1-2	TGTGCCAGCAGCTTAGGGGGACTCCGAGATGGCTACACCTTC	CASSLGGLRDGYTF
.	TRBV4-2	few	TRBJ2-3	TGTGCCAGCAGGGTTGGTGGGGAAATCGGTACGCAGTATTTT	CASRVGGEIGTQYF
TRBD1	TRBV10-2	.	TRBJ2-1	TGCGCCAGCAGCCTCCCGAACAGGGGCACACATGAGCAGTTCTTC	CASSLPNRGTHEQFF
.	TRBV2	.	TRBJ2-3	TGTGCCAGCAGGTCTGTCCAGGGCACGTTAGAGTCAGATACGCAGTATTTT	CASRSVQGTLESDTQYF
TRBD1	TRBV13	once	TRBJ2-4	TGTGCCAGCAGGGTGACAGGGATCACCAATGAGCAGTACTTC	CASRVTGITNEQYF
TRBD1	TRBV15	.	TRBJ2-1	TGTGCCACCAGCAGGACAGGGGACGCCCTCTACAATGAGCAGTTCTTC	CATSRTGDALYNEQFF
.	TRBV15	few	TRBJ2-2	TGTGCCACCAGCAGAGATTTAATGGTCACCGGGGAGCTGTTTTTT	CATSRDLMVTGELFF
.	TRBV5-1	few	TRBJ2-5	TGCGCCAGCAGCTTGGGCACAGGGCCGCAAGAGACCCAGTACTTC	CASSLGTGPQETQYF
.	TRBV18	few	TRBJ2-7	TGTGCCAGCTCACCAGAAAAGATGGGTGAGCAGTACTTC	CASSPEKMGEQYF
TRBD1	TRBV25-1	.	TRBJ2-3	TGTGCCAGCAGTGACCGGACAGGGGGCGCCCTAGATACGCAGTATTTT	CASSDRTGGALDTQYF
TRBD2	TRBV4-3	few	TRBJ2-5	TGCGCCAGCAGCCAGGCGGGAGAGTCCACCAATGAGCAGTACTTC	CASSQAGESTNEQYF
.	TRBV11-2	.	TRBJ1-2	TGTGCCAGCAGCTTAGTCGCGGGGAACTATGGCTACACCTTC	CASSLVAGNYGYTF
TRBD2	TRBV5-5	.	TRBJ2-1	TGTGCCAGCAGCTTGGAAACGGGGGGGCCGTTGAATGAGCAGTTCTTC	CASSLETGGPLNEQFF
TRBD1	TRBV7-2	.	TRBJ2-7	TGTGCCAGCAGCTGGCGGGACAGGGGATACGAGCAGTACTTC	CASSWRDRGYEQYF
.	TRBV20-1	.	TRBJ1-2	TGCAGTGCTAGAGTCCCAGGGAGCTATGGCTACACCTTC	CSARVPGSYGYTF
TRBD1	TRBV28	few	TRBJ2-4	TGTGCCAGCAGTTTAAACAGGGGTCAGTACTTC	CASSLNRGQYF
.	TRBV30	few	TRBJ1-2	TGTGCCTGGAAATGGGCTGGGGGTAGCTATGGCTACACCTTC	CAWKWAGGSYGYTF
.	TRBV20-1	.	TRBJ2-2	TGCAGCCGTCGGGCGGGCCCCACCGGGGAGCTGTTTTTT	CSRRAGPTGELFF
TRBD2	TRBV28	.	TRBJ2-1	TGTGCCAGCAGTCCAGGGACTAGCGGGAGTTTTCGCGAGCAGTTCTTC	CASSPGTSGSFREQFF
.	TRBV4-2	once	TRBJ2-1	TGTGCCAGCAGCCAAGAACCTCGACGGGACAATGAGCAGTTCTTC	CASSQEPRRDNEQFF
.	TRBV18	.	TRBJ1-1	TGTGCCAGCTCACCAAGGGGTCGCACTGAAGCTTTCTTT	CASSPRGRTEAFF
.	TRBV4-3	.	TRBJ2-1	TGCGCCAGCAGCCATTCCGCCGGGACGGGCACGCACCAGTTCTTC	CASSHSAGTGTHQFF
.	TRBV10-1	few	TRBJ2-7	TGCGCCAGCAGTGAGATGGGGGACGACGAGCAGTACTTC	CASSEMGDDEQYF
.	TRBV7-2	.	TRBJ2-6	TGTGCCAGCAGTTCCCTACAGGGGGGGATTGGGGCCAACGCCCTGACTTTC	CASSSLQGGIGANALTF
.	TRBV5-1	.	TRBJ1-5	TGCGCCAGCAGCTTGGATGGGGTCAATCAGCCCCAGCATTTT	CASSLDGVNQPQHF
.	TRBV7-3	.	TRBJ2-1	TGTGCCAGCAGCTTAACCAACGGGAGCTACAATGAGCAGTTCTTC	CASSLTNGSYNEQFF
.	TRBV29-1	once	TRBJ2-2	TGCAGCGTTTTAAACACCGGGGAGCTGTTTTTT	CSVLNTGELFF
TRBD1	TRBV7-9	once	TRBJ2-4	TGTGCCAGCCGCTTAGGGGCAGGGGGCGTAGGCAAAAACATTCAGTACTTC	CASRLGAGGVGKNIQYF
.	TRBV6-6	.	TRBJ2-1	TGTGCCAGCAATCCGGGGGCGCGCAATGAGCAGTTCTTC	CASNPGARNEQFF
TRBD1	TRBV20-1	.	TRBJ1-4	TGCAGTGCTCCCGTGACAGGGTCTAATGAAAAACTGTTTTTT	CSAPVTGSNEKLFF
TRBD1	TRBV30	few	TRBJ2-7	TGTGCCTGGAGTGAACCCTCAGGGGGCTACGAGCAGTACTTC	CAWSEPSGGYEQYF
TRBD1	TRBV29-1	.	TRBJ2-5	TGCAGCGCGACGGACAGGACCGGCGACAATGAGCAGTACTTC	CSATDRTGDNEQYF
.	TRBV20-1	.	TRBJ2-4	TGCAGTGCTAGCGGACCCCCCCTAAACATTCAGTACTTC	CSASGPPLNIQYF
.	TRBV15	.	TRBJ2-1	TGTGCCACCAGCCGACCAGGGGGGGGTAGAGAGCAGTTCTTC	CATSRPGGGREQFF
.	TRBV20-1	.	TRBJ2-1	TGCAGTGCTTCTGGGGGGTATATCTACAATGAGCAGTTCTTC	CSASGGYIYNEQFF